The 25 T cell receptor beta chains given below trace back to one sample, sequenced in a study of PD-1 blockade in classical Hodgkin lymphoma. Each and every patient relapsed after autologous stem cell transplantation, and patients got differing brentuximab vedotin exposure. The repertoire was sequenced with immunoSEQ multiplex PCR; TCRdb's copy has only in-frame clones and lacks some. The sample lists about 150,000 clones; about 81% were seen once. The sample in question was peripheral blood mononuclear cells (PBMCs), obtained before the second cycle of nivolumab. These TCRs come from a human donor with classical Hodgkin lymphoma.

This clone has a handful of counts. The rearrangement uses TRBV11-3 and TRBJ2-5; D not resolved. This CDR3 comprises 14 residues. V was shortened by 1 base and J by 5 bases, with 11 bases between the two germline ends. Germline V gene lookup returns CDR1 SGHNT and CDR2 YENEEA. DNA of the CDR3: TGTGCCAGCAGCTTAGGGGCCGGTGGCGAGACCCAGTACTTC. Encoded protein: CASSLGAGGETQYF.

The CDR3 sequence: CASSQGQQGSEQFF. CDR3 bases: TGTGCCAGCAGCCAGGGACAACAGGGGAGTGAGCAGTTCTTC. The chain is built from TRBV14 and TRBJ2-1, with 7 positions matching TRBD1. In germline, CDR1 is SGHDN, CDR2 FVKESK. J was trimmed by 9 bases and V by 3 bases; bases with no gene match: 8. The CDR3 length is 14 residues.

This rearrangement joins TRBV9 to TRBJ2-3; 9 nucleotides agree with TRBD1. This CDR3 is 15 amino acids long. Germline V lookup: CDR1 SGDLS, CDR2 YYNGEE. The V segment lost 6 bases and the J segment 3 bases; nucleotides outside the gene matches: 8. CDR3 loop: CASTSSDRGTDTQYF. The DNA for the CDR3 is TGTGCCAGCACGTCTAGCGACAGGGGGACAGATACGCAGTATTTT.

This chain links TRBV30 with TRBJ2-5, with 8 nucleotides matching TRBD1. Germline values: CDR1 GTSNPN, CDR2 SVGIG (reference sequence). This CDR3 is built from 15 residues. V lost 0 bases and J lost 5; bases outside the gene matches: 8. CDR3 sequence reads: CAWSVPPGGGETQYF. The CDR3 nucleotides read TGTGCCTGGAGTGTACCGCCAGGGGGCGGGGAGACCCAGTACTTC.

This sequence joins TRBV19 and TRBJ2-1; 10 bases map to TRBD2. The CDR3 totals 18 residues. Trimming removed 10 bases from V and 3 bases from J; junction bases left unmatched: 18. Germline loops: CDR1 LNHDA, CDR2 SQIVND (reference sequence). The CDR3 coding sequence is TGTGCCACCACCCGGAGCGGGAGGGGTTTCCGGGACTACAATGAGCAGTTCTTC. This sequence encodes CATTRSGRGFRDYNEQFF.

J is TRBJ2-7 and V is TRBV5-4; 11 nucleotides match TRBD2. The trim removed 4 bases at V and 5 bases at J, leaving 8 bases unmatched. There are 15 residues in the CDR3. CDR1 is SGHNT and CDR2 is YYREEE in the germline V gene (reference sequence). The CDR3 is CASSPGQGLADEQYF. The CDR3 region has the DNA TGTGCCAGCAGCCCAGGACAGGGACTAGCGGACGAGCAGTACTTC.

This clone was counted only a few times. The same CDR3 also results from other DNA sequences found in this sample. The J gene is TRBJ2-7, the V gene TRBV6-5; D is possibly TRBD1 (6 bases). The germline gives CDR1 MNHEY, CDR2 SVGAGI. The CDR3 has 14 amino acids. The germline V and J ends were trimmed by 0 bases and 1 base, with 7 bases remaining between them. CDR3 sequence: CASSYSRGSYEQYF. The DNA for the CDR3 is TGTGCCAGCAGTTACTCGAGGGGGTCCTACGAGCAGTACTTC.

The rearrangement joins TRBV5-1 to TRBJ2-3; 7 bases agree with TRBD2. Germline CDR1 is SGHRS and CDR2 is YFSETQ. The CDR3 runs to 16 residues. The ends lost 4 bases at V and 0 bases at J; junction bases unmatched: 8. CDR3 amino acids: CASSTLADTSTDTQYF. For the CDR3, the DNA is TGCGCCAGCAGCACGCTAGCGGACACTAGCACAGATACGCAGTATTTT.

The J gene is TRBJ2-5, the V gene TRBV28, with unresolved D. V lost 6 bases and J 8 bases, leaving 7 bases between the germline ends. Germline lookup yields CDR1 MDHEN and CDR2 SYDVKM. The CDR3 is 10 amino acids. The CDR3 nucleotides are TGTGCCAGCAGAGGGTTTACCCAGTACTTC. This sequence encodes CASRGFTQYF.

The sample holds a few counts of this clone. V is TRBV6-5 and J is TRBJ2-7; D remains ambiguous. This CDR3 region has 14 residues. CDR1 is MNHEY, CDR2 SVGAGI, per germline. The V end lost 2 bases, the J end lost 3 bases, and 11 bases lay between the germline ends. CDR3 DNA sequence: TGTGCCAGCAGTTACAACCCCGTAAGCTACGAGCAGTACTTC. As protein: CASSYNPVSYEQYF.

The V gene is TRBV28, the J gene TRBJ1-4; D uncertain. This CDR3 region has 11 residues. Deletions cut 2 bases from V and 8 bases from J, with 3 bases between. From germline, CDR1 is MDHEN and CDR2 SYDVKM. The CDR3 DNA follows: TGTGCCAGCAGTTTAGACGAAAAACTGTTTTTT. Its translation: CASSLDEKLFF.

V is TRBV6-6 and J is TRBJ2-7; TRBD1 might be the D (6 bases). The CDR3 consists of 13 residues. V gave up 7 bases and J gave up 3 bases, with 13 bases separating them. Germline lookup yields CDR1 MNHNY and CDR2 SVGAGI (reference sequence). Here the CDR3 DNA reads TGTGCCAGCATAGGCAGGGGTTACTACGAGCAGTACTTC. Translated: CASIGRGYYEQYF.

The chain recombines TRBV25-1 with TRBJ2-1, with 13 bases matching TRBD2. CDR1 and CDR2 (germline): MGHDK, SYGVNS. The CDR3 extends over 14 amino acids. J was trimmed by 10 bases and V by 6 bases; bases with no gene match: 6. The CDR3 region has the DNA TGTGCCAGCAGCACTAGCGGGGGGGCCGGAGAGCAGTTCTTC. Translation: CASSTSGGAGEQFF.

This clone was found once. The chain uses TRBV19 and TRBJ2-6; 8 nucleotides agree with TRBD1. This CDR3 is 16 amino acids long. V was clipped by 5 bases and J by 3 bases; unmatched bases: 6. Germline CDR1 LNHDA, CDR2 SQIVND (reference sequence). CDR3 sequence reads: CASSPGTGFGANVLTF. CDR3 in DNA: TGTGCCAGTAGTCCCGGGACAGGATTTGGGGCCAACGTCCTGACTTTC.

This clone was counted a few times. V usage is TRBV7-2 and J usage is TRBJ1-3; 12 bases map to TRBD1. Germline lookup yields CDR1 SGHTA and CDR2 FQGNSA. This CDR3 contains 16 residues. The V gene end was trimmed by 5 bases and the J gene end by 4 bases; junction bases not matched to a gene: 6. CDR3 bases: TGTGCCAGCAGCCCGGGACAGGGGGCTAGGGGAAACACCATATATTTT. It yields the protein CASSPGQGARGNTIYF.

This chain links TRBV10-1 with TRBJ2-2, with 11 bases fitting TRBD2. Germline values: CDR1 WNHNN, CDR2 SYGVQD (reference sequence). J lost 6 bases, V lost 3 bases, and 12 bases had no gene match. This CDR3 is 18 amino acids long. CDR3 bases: TGCGCCAGCAGTGAAGCGACTAGCGGGAATCTCCCCGCCGGGGAGCTGTTTTTT. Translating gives CASSEATSGNLPAGELFF.

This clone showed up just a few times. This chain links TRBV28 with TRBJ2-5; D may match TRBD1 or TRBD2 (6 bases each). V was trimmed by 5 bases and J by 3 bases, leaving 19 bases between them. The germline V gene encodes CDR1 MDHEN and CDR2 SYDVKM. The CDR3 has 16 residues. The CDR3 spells CASSPLSGAREETQYF. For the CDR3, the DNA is TGTGCCAGCAGTCCCCTTTCGGGGGCGCGGGAAGAGACCCAGTACTTC.

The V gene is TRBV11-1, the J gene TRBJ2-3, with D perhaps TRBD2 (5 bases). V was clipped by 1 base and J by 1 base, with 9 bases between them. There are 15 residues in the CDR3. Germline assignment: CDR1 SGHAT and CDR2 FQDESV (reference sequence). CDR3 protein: CASSLERGGTDTQYF. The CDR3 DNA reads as TGTGCCAGCAGCTTAGAACGGGGAGGCACAGATACGCAGTATTTT.

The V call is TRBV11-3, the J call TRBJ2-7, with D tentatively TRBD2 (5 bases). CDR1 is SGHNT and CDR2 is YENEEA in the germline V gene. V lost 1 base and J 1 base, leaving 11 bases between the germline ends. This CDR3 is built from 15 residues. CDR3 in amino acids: CASSLGAVESYEQYF. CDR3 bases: TGTGCCAGCAGCTTAGGAGCGGTGGAATCCTACGAGCAGTACTTC.

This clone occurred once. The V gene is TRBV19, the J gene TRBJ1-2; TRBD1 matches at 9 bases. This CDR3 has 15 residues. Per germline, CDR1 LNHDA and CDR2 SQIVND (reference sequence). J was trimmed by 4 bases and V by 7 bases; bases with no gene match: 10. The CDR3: CASNPETGGGYGYTF. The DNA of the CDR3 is TGTGCCAGTAACCCCGAAACAGGGGGCGGCTATGGCTACACCTTC.

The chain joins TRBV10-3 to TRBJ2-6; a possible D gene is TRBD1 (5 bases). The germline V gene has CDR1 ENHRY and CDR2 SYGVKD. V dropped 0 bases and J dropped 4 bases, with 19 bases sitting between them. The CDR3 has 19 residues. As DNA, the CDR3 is TGTGCCATCAGTGAGTCTTGGAGTCTGAAGGGGTCAGGGGCCAACGTCCTGACTTTC. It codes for CAISESWSLKGSGANVLTF.

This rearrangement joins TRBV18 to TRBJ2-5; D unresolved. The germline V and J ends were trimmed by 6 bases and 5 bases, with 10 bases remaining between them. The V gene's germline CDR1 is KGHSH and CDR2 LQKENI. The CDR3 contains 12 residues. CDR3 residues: CASSSTRETQYF. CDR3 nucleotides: TGTGCCAGCTCCTCAACGAGGGAGACCCAGTACTTC.

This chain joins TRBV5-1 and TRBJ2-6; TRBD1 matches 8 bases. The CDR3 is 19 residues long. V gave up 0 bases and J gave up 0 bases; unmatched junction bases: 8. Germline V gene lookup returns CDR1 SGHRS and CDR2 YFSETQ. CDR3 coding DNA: TGCGCCAGCAGCTTGGAATTTACAGGGGGTCTCTCTGGGGCCAACGTCCTGACTTTC. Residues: CASSLEFTGGLSGANVLTF.

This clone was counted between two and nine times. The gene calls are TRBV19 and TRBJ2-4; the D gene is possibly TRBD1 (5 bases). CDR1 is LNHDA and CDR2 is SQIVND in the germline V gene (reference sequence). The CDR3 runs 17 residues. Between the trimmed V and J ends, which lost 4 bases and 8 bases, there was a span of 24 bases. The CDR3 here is CASSNSRGVSPTDIQYF. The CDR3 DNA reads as TGTGCCAGTAGTAACTCAAGGGGCGTAAGCCCGACGGACATTCAGTACTTC.

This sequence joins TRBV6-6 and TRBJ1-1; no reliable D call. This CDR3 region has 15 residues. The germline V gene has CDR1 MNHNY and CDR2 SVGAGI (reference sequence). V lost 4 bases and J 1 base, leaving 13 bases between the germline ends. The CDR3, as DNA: TGTGCCAGCAGTTTACAGAAGATCCAGAACACTGAAGCTTTCTTT. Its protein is CASSLQKIQNTEAFF.